The 18 T cell receptor beta chains reported below all come from one sample, sequenced in a study of CD8 T cells in ankylosing spondylitis. Via MiXCR, TCRdb re-called the 5' RACE reads, giving one row per CDR3 protein. The table lists about 100,000 distinct CDR3 sequences, 24% of them singletons, with approximately 13% in the top ten. The source material was synovial fluid, either unsorted or a sorted T cell fraction (not recorded which). All receptors come from a male donor with ankylosing spondylitis.

The CDR3 DNA sequence: TGTGCCAGCAGTACCTTGGGGGGGAGGGGGAATGAGCAGTTCTTC. As protein: CASSTLGGRGNEQFF. The chain couples TRBV6-1 to TRBJ2-1; a weak D match, TRBD2 (7 bases). CDR1 is MNHNS, CDR2 SASEGT, per germline. Trimming took 5 bases from V and 7 from J, leaving 18 bases between them. This CDR3 has 15 residues.

The chain has TRBV20-1 and TRBJ2-5; D is ambiguous. Germline V gives CDR1 DFQATT, CDR2 SNEGSKA (reference sequence). Deletions cut 2 bases from V and 5 bases from J, with 3 bases between. The CDR3 totals 10 residues. This CDR3 reads CSARHETQYF. CDR3 bases: TGCAGTGCTAGACACGAGACCCAGTACTTC.

This clonotype has only a few counts. The chain links TRBV7-9 to TRBJ2-5, with 7 bases that match TRBD1. The germline V gene has CDR1 SEHNR and CDR2 FQNEAQ (reference sequence). V gave up 6 bases and J gave up 5 bases; unmatched junction bases: 3. The CDR3 runs to 12 residues. The CDR3 loop reads CASSTQGETQYF. In DNA, the CDR3 is TGTGCCAGCAGTACACAGGGGGAGACCCAGTACTTC.

At least ten counts were recorded for this clonotype. At one end the junction does not follow the germline gene, possibly because of a read error. The J gene is TRBJ2-1, the V gene TRBV7-6; D is perhaps TRBD2 (6 bases). This CDR3 is built from 15 residues. In germline, CDR1 is SGHVS, CDR2 FNYEAQ. CDR3 sequence reads: CASSLADRSYNEQFF. In nucleotides, the CDR3 is TGTGCCAGCAGTTTAGCGGACCGCTCCTACAATGAGCAGTTCTTC.

This clonotype has at least ten counts. V and J are TRBV5-1 and TRBJ2-5; a possible D gene is TRBD2 (6 bases). CDR1 is SGHRS, CDR2 YFSETQ, per germline. V lost 6 bases and J lost 5, with 17 bases in between. The CDR3 spans 14 residues. In DNA, the CDR3 is TGCGCCAGCAAGCCAGAGCCTCGGGGGGAGACCCAGTACTTC. Its translation is CASKPEPRGETQYF.

J is TRBJ2-2 and V is TRBV5-1; 8 bases are a match to TRBD2. The junction had 12 bases not matched to a gene; V was cut back by 0 bases and J by 5 bases. The CDR3 covers 18 residues. Germline assignment: CDR1 SGHRS and CDR2 YFSETQ. The CDR3 spells CASSLELAEAGITGELFF. The CDR3 bases are TGCGCCAGCAGCTTGGAACTAGCGGAGGCGGGAATAACCGGGGAGCTGTTTTTT.

V is TRBV7-8 and J is TRBJ1-2; D gene ambiguous. The germline gives CDR1 SGHVS, CDR2 FQNEAQ. V was shortened by 0 bases and J by 5 bases, with 7 bases between the two germline ends. This CDR3 spans 13 amino acids. CDR3 sequence reads: CASSLAPVYGYTF. CDR3 sequence (DNA): TGTGCCAGCAGCTTAGCTCCTGTATATGGCTACACCTTC.

This sequence joins TRBV7-2 and TRBJ2-1, with 10 nucleotides matching TRBD2. The CDR3 runs to 14 residues. The V and J ends lost 2 bases and 6 bases, in that order; junction bases with no gene match: 1. CDR1 SGHTA and CDR2 FQGNSA come from the germline V gene. CDR3 residues: CASSLTSGVNEQFF. The CDR3 DNA reads TGTGCCAGCAGCTTAACTAGCGGGGTCAATGAGCAGTTCTTC.

The rearrangement joins TRBV18 to TRBJ2-5; the D gene is possibly TRBD2 (5 bases). Deletions cut 2 bases from V and 4 bases from J, with 14 bases between. The CDR3 contains 15 residues. From germline, CDR1 is KGHSH and CDR2 LQKENI. CDR3 loop: CASSPWSGKGETQYF. The CDR3, as DNA: TGTGCCAGCTCACCATGGTCGGGAAAGGGAGAGACCCAGTACTTC. Full variable domain (remainder filled in from reference TRBV18 and TRBJ2-5): NAGVMQNPRHLVRRRGQEARLRCSPMKGHSHVYWYRQLPEEGLKFMVYLQKENIIDESGMPKERFSAEFPKEGPSILRIQQVVRGDSAAYFCASSPWSGKGETQYFGPGTRLLVL.

A single count supports this clonotype. DNA for the CDR3: TGTGCCAGCAGCCAAACCCTTAGCGGGAGGGCCGGGGCGACCCAGTACTTC. It yields the protein CASSQTLSGRAGATQYF. This chain links TRBV4-2 with TRBJ2-5; 11 nucleotides agree with TRBD2. This CDR3 spans 17 amino acids. Germline CDR1 is LGHNA and CDR2 is YNFKEQ. The V segment lost 2 bases and the J segment 7 bases; nucleotides outside the gene matches: 12.

This clonotype was seen only once. The rearrangement joins TRBV7-2 to TRBJ2-3; 8 bases are a match to TRBD1. CDR3 length: 15 amino acids. Germline loops: CDR1 SGHTA, CDR2 FQGNSA. The trim removed 5 bases at V and 0 bases at J, leaving 4 bases unmatched. This chain's CDR3 is CASSGTGGSTDTQYF. The DNA of the CDR3 is TGTGCCAGCAGCGGAACAGGGGGTAGCACAGATACGCAGTATTTT.

The chain employs TRBV6-2 or TRBV6-3 and TRBJ1-5, with 9 nucleotides matching TRBD1. V gave up 6 bases and J gave up 7 bases; unmatched junction bases: 10. CDR1 and CDR2 (germline): MNHEY, SVGEGT. The CDR3 consists of 15 residues. The CDR3: CASREPGQGGQPQHF. DNA for the CDR3: TGTGCCAGCAGAGAGCCGGGACAGGGCGGGCAGCCCCAGCATTTT.

This clonotype turned up a few times. The chain recombines TRBV3-1 with TRBJ2-1; D is unclear. Germline V gene sequence: CDR1 LGHDT, CDR2 YNNKEL (reference sequence). The germline V and J ends were trimmed by 4 bases and 6 bases, with 4 bases remaining between them. The CDR3 consists of 11 residues. The CDR3 sequence: CASSRSNEQFF. The CDR3 region has the DNA TGTGCCAGCAGCCGGTCCAATGAGCAGTTCTTC.

The chain employs TRBV20-1 and TRBJ2-3; 10 bases match TRBD1. Germline-derived CDR1 and CDR2 are DFQATT and SNEGSKA (reference sequence). The ends lost 1 base at V and 1 base at J; junction bases unmatched: 5. The CDR3 spans 16 residues. The CDR3 sequence is CSARVDRGLGTDTQYF. CDR3 nucleotide sequence: TGCAGTGCTAGAGTGGACAGGGGGTTGGGCACAGATACGCAGTATTTT.

The table lists this clonotype with many counts. This chain uses TRBV11-2 with TRBJ2-1; TRBD2 agrees at 12 bases. CDR3 length: 17 residues. Trimming at V came to 3 bases and at J to 4 bases, leaving 7 bases not matched to a gene. Germline lookup yields CDR1 SGHAT and CDR2 FQNNGV. Here the CDR3 DNA reads TGTGCCAGCAGCTTCCTAGCGGGAGGGCCAGCGTACAATGAGCAGTTCTTC. Its translation: CASSFLAGGPAYNEQFF. Filled out from reference TRBV11-2 and TRBJ2-1, the complete variable domain reads EAGVAQSPRYKIIEKRQSVAFWCNPISGHATLYWYQQILGQGPKLLIQFQNNGVVDDSQLPKDRFSAERLKGVDSTLKIQPAKLEDSAVYLCASSFLAGGPAYNEQFFGPGTRLTVL.

This clonotype was counted only a few times. The chain recombines TRBV7-9 with TRBJ2-2; 7 bases fit TRBD2. The CDR3 has 13 residues. The trim removed 8 bases at V and 3 bases at J, leaving 3 bases unmatched. The germline V gene has CDR1 SEHNR and CDR2 FQNEAQ (reference sequence). CDR3 residues: CASRRGDTGELFF. CDR3 nucleotide sequence: TGTGCCAGCCGTCGGGGGGACACCGGGGAGCTGTTTTTT.

This clonotype has just a few counts. The CDR3 sequence: CASPDRGSGNTIYF. DNA of the CDR3: TGCGCCAGCCCGGACAGGGGGTCTGGAAACACCATATATTTT. The chain has TRBV5-1 and TRBJ1-3, with TRBD1 identical over 10 bases. CDR3 length: 14 residues. V trimming: 7 bases; J trimming: 1 base; junction bases outside the gene matches: 2. Germline CDR1 and CDR2: SGHRS and YFSETQ.

This chain's CDR3 is CASSQEVGRDQPQHF. For the CDR3, the DNA is TGTGCCAGCAGCCAAGAGGTCGGGCGAGATCAGCCCCAGCATTTT. The chain employs TRBV4-2 and TRBJ1-5; D gene uncertain. Germline CDR1 is LGHNA and CDR2 is YNFKEQ. The V end lost 0 bases, the J end lost 5 bases, and 11 bases lay between the germline ends. The CDR3 runs to 15 residues.